This T cell receptor (beta chain) is from a study of blood T cell repertoires in COVID-19. About the study: The United States, Italy and Spain were the sources of the acute and convalescent COVID-19 samples. PBMCs, B-cell-depleted T cells, or T cells were the source of the cDNA or gDNA that made up the material.

The CDR3 is 13 residues long. Germline CDR1 reads SQVTM; CDR2 reads ANQGSEA. Losses at the gene ends were 4 bases for V and 2 bases for J; bases not matched to a gene: 4. Authors' analysis steps: Reference gene primer amplification yielded estimated nucleated cell counts. Assay used: immunoSEQ multiplex PCR; TCRdb lists only in-frame clones, some missing. V, J and clone size reflect that table, while D and trimming were determined from the DNA. Of approximately 170,000 clones in the sample, roughly 88% are singletons; the top ten hold 1% to 1.5%. V usage is TRBV29-1 and J usage is TRBJ1-2; 7 nucleotides agree with TRBD1. Sequenced input: peripheral blood. The TCR comes from a man aged 55-75 years who had recovered from COVID-19. The CDR3 spells CSVARQGNYGYTF. CDR3 nucleotides: TGCAGCGTTGCACGACAGGGAAACTATGGCTACACCTTC.